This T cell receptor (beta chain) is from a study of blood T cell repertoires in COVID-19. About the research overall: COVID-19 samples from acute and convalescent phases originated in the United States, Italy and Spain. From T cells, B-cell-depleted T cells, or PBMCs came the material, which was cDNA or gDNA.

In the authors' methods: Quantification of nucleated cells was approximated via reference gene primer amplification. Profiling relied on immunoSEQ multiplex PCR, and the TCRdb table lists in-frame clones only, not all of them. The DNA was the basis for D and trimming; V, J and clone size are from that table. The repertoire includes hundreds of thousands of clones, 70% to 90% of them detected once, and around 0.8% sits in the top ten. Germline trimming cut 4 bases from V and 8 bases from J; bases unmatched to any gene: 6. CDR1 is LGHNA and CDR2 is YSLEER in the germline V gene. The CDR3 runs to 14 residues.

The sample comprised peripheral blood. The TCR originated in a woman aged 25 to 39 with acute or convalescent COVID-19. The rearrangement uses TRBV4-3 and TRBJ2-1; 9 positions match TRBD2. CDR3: CASSLSGSLDEQFF. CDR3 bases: TGCGCCAGCAGCCTTAGCGGGAGTCTCGATGAGCAGTTCTTC.